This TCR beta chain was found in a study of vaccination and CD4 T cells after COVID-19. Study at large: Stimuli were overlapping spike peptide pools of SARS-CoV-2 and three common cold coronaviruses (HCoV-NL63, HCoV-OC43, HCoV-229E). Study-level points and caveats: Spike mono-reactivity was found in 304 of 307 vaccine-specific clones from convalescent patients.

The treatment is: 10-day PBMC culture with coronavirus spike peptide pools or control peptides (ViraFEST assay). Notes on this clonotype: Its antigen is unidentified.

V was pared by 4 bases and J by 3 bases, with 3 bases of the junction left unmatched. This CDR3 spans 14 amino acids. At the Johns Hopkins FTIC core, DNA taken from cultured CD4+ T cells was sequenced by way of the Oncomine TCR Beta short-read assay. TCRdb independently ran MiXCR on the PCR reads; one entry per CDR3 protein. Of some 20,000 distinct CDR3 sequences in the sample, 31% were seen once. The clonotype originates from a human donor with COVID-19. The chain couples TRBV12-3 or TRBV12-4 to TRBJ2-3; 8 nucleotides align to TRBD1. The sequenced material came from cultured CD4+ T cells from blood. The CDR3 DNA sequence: TGTGCCAGCAGTTCCTGGACAGGGACAGATACGCAGTATTTT. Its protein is CASSSWTGTDTQYF.